This T cell receptor (beta chain) was found in a study of blood T cell repertoires in COVID-19. The repertoire was sequenced with immunoSEQ multiplex PCR; TCRdb's copy has only in-frame clones and lacks some. There are approximately 300,000 clones in the sample; 80% to 95% occur only once, and under 7% lies in the top ten. Deletions cut 5 bases from V and 2 bases from J, with 8 bases between. CDR1 MDHEN and CDR2 SYDVKM come from the germline V gene. This CDR3 is 13 amino acids long. Input material: peripheral blood. The clonotype was recovered from a woman aged 25 to 45 with COVID-19, enrolled during active disease. The rearrangement links TRBV28 to TRBJ2-3, with D tentatively TRBD1 (5 bases). CDR3 nucleotides: TGTGCCAGCAGTGGGGCAGTCACAGATACGCAGTATTTT. The encoded protein is CASSGAVTDTQYF.